This T cell receptor beta chain is drawn from a study of read filtering for tumor transcriptome and immune sequencing. About the research overall: 8 patients were R-ISS I, about 16 were R-ISS II, six or seven were R-ISS III. Study conclusions and caveats: This fraction held mixed bone marrow immune cells after CD138-negative sorting.

The library was built from approximately 400 ng RNA with molecular barcoded adaptors for alpha/delta and beta/gamma chains. Each CDR3 protein gets one entry after TCRdb re-called the reads with MiXCR. The sample contains under 80,000 distinct CDR3 sequences, about a fifth of which appear only once. V lost 0 bases and J 6 bases, leaving 20 bases between the germline ends. This CDR3 is built from 16 residues. Germline V gene data show CDR1 as DFQATT and CDR2 as SNEGSKA (reference sequence). Bone marrow was sampled from every patient at the time of active disease. Only a few counts were recorded for this clonotype. What it recognizes is unknown.

Sequencing used a population of CD138-negative cells sorted from bone marrow. This TCR was recovered from a donor aged 40 or over with multiple myeloma. This chain connects TRBV20-1 to TRBJ1-2; the D gene is possibly TRBD1 (6 bases). The CDR3 region is CSARDTLRGGTDGYTF. CDR3 sequence (DNA): TGCAGTGCTAGAGATACCCTTAGGGGGGGTACGGATGGCTACACCTTC.